This TCR beta chain was documented in a study of metastatic and nonmetastatic thyroid tumors. Overall study: Repertoires from blood and tumor or nodule tissue of malignant and benign thyroid patients were compared.

From the PCR reads, TCRdb re-called clones with MiXCR. The sample lists roughly 36,000 clones, roughly 27% occurring once. Trimming left V 2 bases short and J 1 base short, with 11 bases between. The CDR3 contains 15 residues. The germline V gene encodes CDR1 MDHEN and CDR2 SYDVKM. No treatment had been given to any patient before thyroid surgery. There are many counts of this clone. The sequence derives from a female donor with papillary thyroid cancer or a benign thyroid nodule (not recorded which). Some clones in this sample may be carry-over from other donors' samples. V gene TRBV28 combines with J gene TRBJ1-2; no firm D call. Sequencing used blood. The chain's CDR3 is CASSLPEAVNYGYTF. The CDR3 nucleotides read TGTGCCAGCAGTTTACCCGAGGCAGTTAACTATGGCTACACCTTC.